The 20 T cell receptor beta chains reported below all come from one sample, sequenced in a study of shared clonotypes between healthy human individuals. TCRdb keeps only in-frame clones here, not all; method: immunoSEQ multiplex PCR. Of some 2,000,000 clones listed, approximately 94% were seen once; the top ten hold 0.1% to 0.15%. The sample taken for sequencing was naive CD4+ T cells sorted from blood. The subset is: CD45RA+ positively selected. The receptors here all came from a man aged 18 to 35 in good health.

This clone has only one observation. The CDR3 sequence is CASTSRAAVQETQYF. CDR3 nucleotide sequence: TGCGCCAGCACCTCGCGGGCGGCAGTCCAAGAGACCCAGTACTTC. The chain links TRBV5-1 to TRBJ2-5; tentative D call: TRBD2 (5 bases). V lost 6 bases, J lost 1 base, and 16 bases lay in between. This CDR3 is 15 amino acids long. Per germline, CDR1 SGHRS and CDR2 YFSETQ.

The genes are TRBV19 and TRBJ2-1, with D uncertain. V dropped 7 bases and J dropped 2 bases, with 18 bases sitting between them. Germline V gene lookup returns CDR1 LNHDA and CDR2 SQIVND (reference sequence). The CDR3 has 16 amino acids. This chain's CDR3 is CASKDLMAFPYNEQFF. The CDR3 DNA follows: TGTGCCAGTAAGGATCTCATGGCTTTCCCCTACAATGAGCAGTTCTTC.

This clone was observed a single time. The CDR3 loop is CSVGSGGWESNEQFF. The CDR3 nucleotides are TGCAGCGTTGGAAGTGGGGGGTGGGAGTCCAATGAGCAGTTCTTC. This rearrangement joins TRBV29-1 to TRBJ2-1, with TRBD2 as a possible D gene (6 bases). Germline V gene lookup returns CDR1 SQVTM and CDR2 ANQGSEA. The length of the CDR3 is 15 residues. Trimming pared 4 bases from V and 6 bases from J, leaving 19 bases between.

The chain recombines TRBV6-5 with TRBJ2-6; no firm D call. V shed 6 bases and J shed 0 bases, with 9 bases lying between them. The CDR3 has 15 amino acids. In germline, CDR1 is MNHEY, CDR2 SVGAGI. CDR3 in amino acids: CASSLSGSGANVLTF. The CDR3 nucleotides read TGTGCCAGCAGCCTCAGTGGCTCTGGGGCCAACGTCCTGACTTTC.

This clone showed up just once. This sequence joins TRBV6-6 and TRBJ1-6; 8 positions match TRBD1. This CDR3 region has 15 residues. After removal of 5 bases from V and 8 bases from J, the junction contained 8 bases not matched to a gene. The germline CDR1 and CDR2 sequences are MNHNY and SVGAGI (reference sequence). DNA of the CDR3: TGTGCCAGCAGTATTAAAGGACAGGGCTATTCACCCCTCCACTTT. It specifies CASSIKGQGYSPLHF.

The rearrangement uses TRBV5-1 and TRBJ2-2; D is undetermined. V lost 4 bases and J lost 4, with 8 bases in between. The CDR3 extends over 13 amino acids. Looked up from germline, CDR1 is SGHRS and CDR2 is YFSETQ. The CDR3 region is CASSVGRTGELFF. The CDR3 bases are TGCGCCAGCAGCGTCGGCCGCACCGGGGAGCTGTTTTTT.

J is TRBJ2-3 and V is TRBV5-1; 11 bases align to TRBD2. Trimming removed 7 bases from V and 2 bases from J; junction bases left unmatched: 6. Looked up from germline, CDR1 is SGHRS and CDR2 is YFSETQ. The CDR3 has 15 residues. CDR3 amino acids: CASSASGGSTDTQYF. DNA for the CDR3: TGCGCCAGCTCAGCTAGCGGGGGGTCCACAGATACGCAGTATTTT.

This clone was recorded once. CDR3 sequence (DNA): TGTGCCAGCAGCTTAGGCTTAGGGAGCGGGGGGGGCACAGATACGCAGTATTTT. Its translation: CASSLGLGSGGGTDTQYF. The chain joins TRBV11-3 to TRBJ2-3; 10 nucleotides line up with TRBD2. V shed 1 base and J 1 base; nucleotides not matched to a gene: 8. This CDR3 spans 18 amino acids. Looked up from germline, CDR1 is SGHNT and CDR2 is YENEEA.

The chain is built from TRBV6-5 and TRBJ1-6; no reliable D call. The V gene lost 6 bases and the J gene lost 7 bases, with 13 bases spanning the gap. The CDR3 is 14 amino acids. Per the germline V gene, CDR1 is MNHEY and CDR2 is SVGAGI. The CDR3 protein is CASRRTDHNSPLHF. CDR3 sequence (DNA): TGTGCCAGCAGAAGGACCGACCACAATTCACCCCTCCACTTT.

This clone was seen once. The rearrangement joins TRBV5-4 to TRBJ2-7; the D gene could be TRBD1 or TRBD2 (5 bases each). This CDR3 spans 13 amino acids. From germline, CDR1 is SGHNT and CDR2 YYREEE (reference sequence). V lost 5 bases and J lost 0, with 9 bases in between. As DNA, the CDR3 is TGTGCCAGCAGGGACACTAGCTCCTACGAGCAGTACTTC. This gives the protein CASRDTSSYEQYF.

The rearrangement joins TRBV28 to TRBJ1-4; 7 positions agree with TRBD1. Germline trimming cut 6 bases from V and 3 bases from J; bases unmatched to any gene: 7. Germline V gene sequence: CDR1 MDHEN, CDR2 SYDVKM. The CDR3 runs to 15 residues. CDR3 residues: CASRNFGTANEKLFF. The CDR3 DNA reads TGTGCCAGCAGGAACTTCGGGACAGCTAATGAAAAACTGTTTTTT.

The rearrangement uses TRBV7-8 and TRBJ1-5, with D possibly being TRBD1 (5 bases). There are 13 residues in the CDR3. The V end lost 7 bases, the J end lost 6 bases, and 13 bases lay between the germline ends. Germline assignment: CDR1 SGHVS and CDR2 FQNEAQ. CDR3 coding DNA: TGTGCCAGCACCGCGATCGGGGGTCAGCCCCAGCATTTT. Encoded protein: CASTAIGGQPQHF.

A remark on this clone: Other DNA sequences in the sample encode the same CDR3. The rearrangement joins TRBV9 to TRBJ1-1; D gene uncertain. This CDR3 contains 14 residues. CDR1 SGDLS and CDR2 YYNGEE come from the germline V gene. V was trimmed by 0 bases and J by 0 bases, leaving 6 bases between them. The CDR3 region has the DNA TGTGCCAGCAGCGTAGGTGGGATGAACACTGAAGCTTTCTTT. It is translated as CASSVGGMNTEAFF.

Turning to this clone: The same CDR3 can be traced to other DNA sequences in this sample. The chain combines TRBV6-5 with TRBJ1-1; D may be TRBD1 (6 bases). CDR1 and CDR2 (germline): MNHEY, SVGAGI. V was clipped by 6 bases and J by 1 base, with 15 bases between them. This CDR3 has 15 residues. The CDR3 DNA sequence: TGTGCCAGCAGCCCTTTAGGGGGAGCGAACACTGAAGCTTTCTTT. Translated: CASSPLGGANTEAFF.

This rearrangement joins TRBV7-2 to TRBJ1-2; D ambiguous. The CDR3 contains 14 residues. Trimming removed 7 bases from V and 1 base from J, with 13 bases in between. Germline assignment: CDR1 SGHTA and CDR2 FQGNSA. CDR3 sequence (DNA): TGTGCCAGCACCCGAGCGAGAGTTAACTATGGCTACACCTTC. Amino acid sequence: CASTRARVNYGYTF. The complete variable domain, with remaining parts taken from reference TRBV7-2 and TRBJ1-2, reads GAGVSQSPSNKVTEKGKDVELRCDPISGHTALYWYRQSLGQGLEFLIYFQGNSAPDKSGLPSDRFSAERTGGSVSTLTIQRTQQEDSAVYLCASTRARVNYGYTFGSGTRLTVV.

The chain has TRBV10-3 and TRBJ1-1, with TRBD1 as a possible D gene (6 bases). There are 13 residues in the CDR3. Germline V gene sequence: CDR1 ENHRY, CDR2 SYGVKD. Trimming pared 3 bases from V and 8 bases from J, leaving 13 bases between. The DNA of the CDR3 is TGTGCCATCAGTGATAGAGGGGGACCAGAAGCTTTCTTT. It yields the protein CAISDRGGPEAFF.

This clone occurred once. Other DNA sequences within the sample encode an identical CDR3. The V call is TRBV5-1, the J call TRBJ1-4; D unresolved. Germline CDR1 SGHRS, CDR2 YFSETQ. The CDR3 runs 15 residues. The germline V and J ends were trimmed by 4 bases and 0 bases, with 10 bases remaining between them. The CDR3 DNA sequence: TGCGCCAGCAGCCCTGGGAGTCCAACTAATGAAAAACTGTTTTTT. Residues: CASSPGSPTNEKLFF.

V gene TRBV18 combines with J gene TRBJ1-6, with TRBD1 as a possible D gene (5 bases). The CDR3 is 15 amino acids. Germline V gene lookup returns CDR1 KGHSH and CDR2 LQKENI. Trimming cost V 3 bases and J 7 bases, with 13 bases left between them. CDR3 in DNA: TGTGCCAGCTCACCGGCGACAGAGATAAATTCACCCCTCCACTTT. Its protein product is CASSPATEINSPLHF.

CDR3 loop: CAVQGTSGNTIYF. The DNA for the CDR3 is TGTGCCGTACAGGGGACCTCTGGAAACACCATATATTTT. The chain carries TRBV10-3 and TRBJ1-3, with 7 bases that match TRBD1. V lost 11 bases to trimming and J lost 0 bases; unmatched junction nucleotides: 4. The CDR3 extends over 13 amino acids. Germline lookup yields CDR1 ENHRY and CDR2 SYGVKD.

CDR3 region: CASSQEGPAGGKNTQYF. As DNA, the CDR3 is TGCGCCAGCAGCCAAGAAGGTCCAGCGGGAGGCAAGAATACGCAGTATTTT. The chain has TRBV4-1 and TRBJ2-3; TRBD2 aligns across 9 bases. The CDR3 consists of 17 residues. V shed 0 bases and J 7 bases; nucleotides not matched to a gene: 11. Germline V gene lookup returns CDR1 MGHRA and CDR2 YSYEKL.